The T cell receptor beta chain described here comes from a study of identical twins. General study results and limits: Models underestimated how often monozygotic twins shared out-of-frame TCR alpha.

This CDR3 comprises 13 residues. The V end lost 0 bases, the J end lost 4 bases, and 5 bases lay between the germline ends. Germline V CDR1 and CDR2: LGHNA, YSLEER. Each CDR3 protein gets one entry after TCRdb re-called the 5' RACE reads with MiXCR. The data show 250,000 to 300,000 distinct CDR3 sequences, roughly 8.6% seen once. Healthy Caucasian donors formed the entire cohort. This clonotype was seen ten or more times. The antigen is undetermined. The same specimen was also included in a second study, on yellow fever vaccine responses in identical twins.

The gene calls are TRBV4-3 and TRBJ2-3; D gene unclear. The receptor comes from a woman under 30 in good health. Input material: CD8+ T cells sorted from blood. The CDR3, as DNA: TGCGCCAGCAGCCAAGATGCCGCAGATACGCAGTATTTT. Its protein product is CASSQDAADTQYF.